The clone carrying this T cell receptor beta chain has just a few counts. Its antigen remains unknown. This CDR3 spans 17 amino acids. V shed 5 bases, J shed 7 bases, and the junction held 17 bases outside the gene matches. Using unique molecular identifiers, the investigators prepared the TCRbeta library. MiXCR, run by TCRdb on the PCR reads, gives a single entry per CDR3 protein. The sample includes 130,000 to 150,000 distinct CDR3 sequences, 8% to 10% of them seen just once. The data are from a study of T-cell reconstitution after alpha-beta-depleted transplantation in children. Study results and caveats: Two months or so post-transplant, alpha-beta T cells reportedly derived from several hundred expanded graft clones. Recipient T cells and thymic progenitors that survived gave rise to the high TCRbeta diversity observed at day 60 in some patients. Fresh T-cell production supplied most of the T-cell counts and diversity seen one year after transplant.

This clonotype was sampled from a female patient aged 2-10 years who had a stem cell transplant for congenital amegakaryocytic thrombocytopenia, so the T cells may come from the graft donor. Material: PBMCs, mostly from graft donor cells, obtained 180 days after TCRalphabeta/CD19-depleted stem cell transplant. This chain joins TRBV12-3 or TRBV12-4 and TRBJ2-1; 7 bases align to TRBD2. The CDR3 DNA reads TGTGCCAGCAGTCCAATTTTTACTAGCGCGAATACTAATGAGCAGTTCTTC. This encodes CASSPIFTSANTNEQFF.